This T cell receptor (beta chain) was found in a study of blood T cell repertoires in COVID-19. Sequenced by immunoSEQ multiplex PCR; TCRdb stores in-frame clones only, minus some. Of 120,000 or so clones listed, just over 70% are singletons. The CDR3 runs to 13 residues. V dropped 10 bases and J dropped 5; count of bases not matched to a gene: 6. The germline gives CDR1 MNHEY, CDR2 SVGAGI. Source material: peripheral blood. The receptor comes from a human donor with acute or convalescent COVID-19. The donor label of this sample is uncertain. The chain has TRBV6-5 and TRBJ1-1, with 11 bases aligning to TRBD1. In nucleotides, the CDR3 is TGTGCCACCAGGACAGGGGGCTGGACTGAAGCTTTCTTT. Translating gives CATRTGGWTEAFF.